The clone carrying this T cell receptor (beta chain) was counted many times. The CDR3 extends over 15 amino acids. Looked up from germline, CDR1 is KGHDR and CDR2 is SFDVKD. The V gene lost 4 bases and the J gene lost 2 bases, with 14 bases spanning the gap. The sample comes from a study of T-cell memory formation after mild COVID-19. One entry per CDR3 protein, called by TCRdb with MiXCR from the 5' RACE reads. The table includes 150,000 to 200,000 distinct CDR3 sequences, around 13% detected once. This chain connects TRBV24-1 to TRBJ2-7; no reliable D call. Sequencing was performed on PBMCs or a T cell subset sorted from them (not recorded which). The receptor was isolated from an adult woman who had mild COVID-19 (a few samples of this study predate the infection). Cell type and time point are not known. The CDR3: CATSDSRASPYEQYF. The CDR3 coding sequence is TGTGCCACCAGTGACTCCCGGGCGTCCCCCTACGAGCAGTACTTC.